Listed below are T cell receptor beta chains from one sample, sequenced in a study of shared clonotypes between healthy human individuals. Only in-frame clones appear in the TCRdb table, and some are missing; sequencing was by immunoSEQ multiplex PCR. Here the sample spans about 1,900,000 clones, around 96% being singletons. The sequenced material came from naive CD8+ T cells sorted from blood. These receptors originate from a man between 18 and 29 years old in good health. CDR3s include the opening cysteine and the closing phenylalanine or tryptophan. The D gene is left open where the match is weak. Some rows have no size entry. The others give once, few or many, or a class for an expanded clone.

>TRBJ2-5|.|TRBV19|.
CASSIFGAGETQYF
TGTGCCAGTAGTATATTCGGGGCCGGAGAGACCCAGTACTTC
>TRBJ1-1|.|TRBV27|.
CASGETAGEAFF
TGTGCCAGCGGTGAGACAGCGGGAGAAGCTTTCTTT
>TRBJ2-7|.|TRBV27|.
CASSLGEEHEQYF
TGTGCCAGCAGTTTAGGAGAGGAACACGAGCAGTACTTC
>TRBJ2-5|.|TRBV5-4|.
CASNEGGQETQYF
TGTGCCAGCAACGAGGGGGGTCAAGAGACCCAGTACTTC
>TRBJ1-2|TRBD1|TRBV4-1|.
CASSPAGGNYGYTF
TGCGCCAGCAGCCCGGCAGGGGGGAACTATGGCTACACCTTC
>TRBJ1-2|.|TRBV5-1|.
CASSFEQVPQANYGYTF
TGCGCCAGCAGCTTCGAACAGGTGCCCCAAGCTAACTATGGCTACACCTTC
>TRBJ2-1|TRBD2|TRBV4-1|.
CASTPSGEGEQFF
TGCGCCAGCACTCCCAGCGGGGAAGGTGAGCAGTTCTTC
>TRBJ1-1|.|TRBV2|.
CASVSGLGVNTEAFF
TGTGCCAGCGTCTCGGGGTTGGGGGTGAACACTGAAGCTTTCTTT
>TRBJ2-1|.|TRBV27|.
CASTPGQGSYNEQFF
TGTGCCAGCACCCCTGGGCAGGGGTCCTACAATGAGCAGTTCTTC
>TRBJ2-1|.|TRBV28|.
CASSLGGPEFF
TGTGCCAGCAGTTTAGGAGGGCCGGAGTTCTTC
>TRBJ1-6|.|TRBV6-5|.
CASSEVNSPLHF
TGTGCCAGCAGTGAAGTTAATTCACCCCTCCACTTT
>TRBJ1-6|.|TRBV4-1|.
CASSQDRTPSPLHF
TGCGCCAGCAGCCAAGATAGGACTCCTTCACCCCTCCACTTT
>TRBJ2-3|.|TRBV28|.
CASSRQDSTDTQYF
TGTGCCAGCAGTAGGCAAGACAGCACAGATACGCAGTATTTT
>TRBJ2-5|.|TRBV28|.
CASSLGVQLKETQYF
TGTGCCAGCAGTTTGGGGGTACAGCTTAAAGAGACCCAGTACTTC
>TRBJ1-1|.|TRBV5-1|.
CASSDLGQMNTEAFF
TGCGCCAGCAGCGACCTTGGGCAGATGAACACTGAAGCTTTCTTT
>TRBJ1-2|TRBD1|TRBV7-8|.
CASSPDRVNYGYTF
TGTGCCAGCAGCCCGGACAGGGTAAACTATGGCTACACCTTC
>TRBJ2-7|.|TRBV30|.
CAWSDEDSYEQYF
TGTGCCTGGAGTGATGAGGACTCCTACGAGCAGTACTTC
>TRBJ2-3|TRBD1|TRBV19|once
CASSIMPRTGGADTQYF
TGTGCCAGTAGTATTATGCCTCGGACAGGGGGCGCAGATACGCAGTATTTT
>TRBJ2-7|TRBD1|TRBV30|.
CAWDRAYEQYF
TGTGCCTGGGACAGGGCCTACGAGCAGTACTTC
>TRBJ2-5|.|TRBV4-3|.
CASSQDYLIWETQYF
TGCGCCAGCAGCCAAGATTACCTAATTTGGGAGACCCAGTACTTC
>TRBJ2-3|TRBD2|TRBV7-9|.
CASSPIAGGMADTQYF
TGTGCCAGCAGCCCCATAGCGGGAGGGATGGCAGATACGCAGTATTTT
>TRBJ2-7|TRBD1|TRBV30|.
CAWVPGQWGYEQYF
TGTGCCTGGGTTCCGGGACAGTGGGGCTACGAGCAGTACTTC
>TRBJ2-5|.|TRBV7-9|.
CASSLVSGPETQYF
TGTGCCAGCAGCTTAGTGTCTGGACCAGAGACCCAGTACTTC